This note documents a single T cell receptor beta chain sequence. The antigen remains unidentified. The sample originates from a study of T cell responses to AZD1222 COVID-19 vaccine. Study-wide points: Repertoires in all cases were sampled only once the peak T cell response had passed. Only 5 or 6 individuals given AZD1222 were seropositive at baseline.

Measured with immunoSEQ multiplex PCR; TCRdb has only the in-frame clones, and not every one. The table has around 100,000 clones, around 82% seen once. The TCR originated in an adult in good health. Sequenced material: peripheral blood, taken on day 0 of AZD1222 vaccination.

The CDR3 region is CASSSPDRASYGYTF. DNA for the CDR3: TGTGCCAGCAGTTCCCCGGACAGGGCGTCCTATGGCTACACCTTC. This sequence joins TRBV6-5 and TRBJ1-2; 8 bases align to TRBD1. V dropped 4 bases and J dropped 4; count of bases not matched to a gene: 8. The CDR3 is made up of 15 amino acids. Germline CDR1 MNHEY, CDR2 SVGAGI.